The clone carrying this TCR beta chain was detected only once. Its antigen is not identified. At one end the junction does not follow the germline gene, possibly because of a read error. These data belong to a study of tumor and adjacent non-tumor tissue in lung cancer. As for the study in general: Patients were aged about 30 to 76, approximately 11 men and a handful of women, stage I to III. Samples averaged roughly 4.3 million productive TCRbeta reads each.

The library came from three nested PCR rounds adapted from ARM-PCR protocols. MiXCR, run by TCRdb on the multiplex PCR reads, gives a single entry per CDR3 protein. The sample records about 120,000 distinct CDR3 sequences, around three fifths being singletons. General study results and limits: Normal lung showed higher cumulative top 100 clone frequency than tumor.

RNA was extracted from bulk tissue without any cell sorting. Newly diagnosed lung cancer patients had thoracic surgery in China, August–late 2014, without prior chemotherapy. CDR3 length: 15 amino acids. Germline CDR1 MNHNS, CDR2 SASEGT. V usage is TRBV6-1 and J usage is TRBJ2-1, with a weak D call TRBD2 (5 bases). The sequenced sample was lung tumor tissue. The sequence was collected from a man aged 30 to 39 with non-small cell lung cancer. This CDR3 reads CASSEARLPGSEQFF. In nucleotides, the CDR3 is TGTGCCAGCAGTGAAGCTCGACTACCTGGCAGTGAGCAATTCTTC.